The clone carrying this T cell receptor beta chain has a handful of counts. Its matching antigen is unknown. The CDR3 covers 17 residues. The germline gives CDR1 LGHDT, CDR2 YNNKEL (reference sequence). This record belongs to a study of blood T cells in healthy people across ages. Study-wide points: Donors of long life had a larger count of naive CD4+ cells and greater diversity than aged donors.

Sample-barcoded 5' priming and a J-beta primer mix drove a second PCR of roughly 7 to 11 cycles. TCRdb called the 5' RACE reads again in MiXCR, with one record for every CDR3 protein. The sample has hundreds of thousands of distinct CDR3 sequences, approximately 25% seen once. This sample was also put to use in a study of T cells of mothers and their children.

The chain combines TRBV3-1 with TRBJ2-5; 16 nucleotides line up with TRBD2. The closer fit of TRBJ2-1 to the DNA end suggests the J call may be wrong. Specimen: blood. This receptor was taken from a boy between 10 and 17 years old in good health. The CDR3 DNA reads as TGTGCCAGCAGCTGGGGACTAGCGGGGGGGCCGGGAAATGAGCAGTTCTTC. Translated, it gives CASSWGLAGGPGNEQFF.